These T cell receptor beta chains were read from a single sample in a study of T-cell reconstitution after alpha-beta-depleted transplantation in children. One entry per CDR3 protein results from TCRdb running MiXCR on the PCR reads. This table has about 980,000 distinct CDR3 sequences, 25% to 30% appearing once. The material was PBMCs, mostly from graft donor cells, obtained 360 days after TCRalphabeta/CD19-depleted stem cell transplant. The receptor set was obtained from a boy less than two years old who had a stem cell transplant for SCID, so the T cells may come from the graft donor. Both conserved end residues are part of each CDR3. A D gene is named only where the DNA matches it firmly. Only some rows state a clone size, as once, few, many or a class for expanded clones.

cdr3_aa,cdr3_nt,cdr3_length,j_call,d_call,clone_size,v_call
CASSLAGSVAYEQYF,TGCGCCAGCAGCTTGGCAGGGAGTGTAGCCTACGAGCAGTACTTC,15,TRBJ2-7,-,few,TRBV5-1
CASSLFQGAGHGELFF,TGTGCCAGCAGCTTATTTCAGGGGGCTGGGCACGGGGAGCTGTTTTTT,16,TRBJ2-2,TRBD1,-,TRBV7-8
CASSVSGFLDEQYF,TGTGCCAGCAGCGTCTCAGGGTTCCTGGACGAGCAGTACTTC,14,TRBJ2-7,-,-,TRBV7-2
CASSSRGTQSSYNEQFF,TGTGCCAGCAGTTCCCGAGGGACACAGAGCTCCTACAATGAGCAGTTCTTC,17,TRBJ2-1,-,few,TRBV12-3/TRBV12-4
CASSLALGQDTQYF,TGCGCCAGCAGCTTGGCCTTAGGACAAGATACGCAGTATTTT,14,TRBJ2-3,-,-,TRBV5-1
CSALGGGVDTEAFF,TGCAGTGCCCTGGGGGGTGGTGTCGACACTGAAGCTTTCTTT,14,TRBJ1-1,-,few,TRBV20-1
CASRRGSNTGELFF,TGTGCCAGCAGGCGAGGATCGAACACCGGGGAGCTGTTTTTT,14,TRBJ2-2,-,many,TRBV7-9
CASSSTGTREGYTF,TGTGCCAGCAGCTCCACCGGGACCCGGGAAGGCTACACCTTC,14,TRBJ1-2,-,few,TRBV7-9
CASSLIWSTDTQYF,TGTGCCAGCAGTCTCATTTGGAGCACAGATACGCAGTATTTT,14,TRBJ2-3,-,-,TRBV2
CSASGMRPDTQYF,TGCAGTGCTAGTGGGATGAGACCAGATACGCAGTATTTT,13,TRBJ2-3,-,-,TRBV20-1
CSVPGRDKNTGELFF,TGCAGCGTTCCTGGGCGGGACAAGAACACCGGGGAGCTGTTTTTT,15,TRBJ2-2,-,-,TRBV29-1
CASSLRGMIGGQETQYF,TGTGCCAGCAGCTTACGGGGAATGATAGGAGGGCAAGAGACCCAGTACTTC,17,TRBJ2-5,-,-,TRBV7-9
CSVEAGQNYEQYF,TGCAGCGTTGAAGCGGGGCAAAACTACGAGCAGTACTTC,13,TRBJ2-7,-,-,TRBV29-1
CSARPPGPNYEQYF,TGCAGTGCTAGGCCCCCGGGACCCAACTACGAGCAGTACTTC,14,TRBJ2-7,-,-,TRBV20-1
CATSGRTSGGQETQYF,TGTGCCACCAGCGGTCGGACTAGCGGGGGACAAGAGACCCAGTACTTC,16,TRBJ2-5,TRBD2,-,TRBV15
CASSLAAGGQVEQFF,TGTGCCAGCAGTTTGGCGGCAGGGGGCCAAGTTGAGCAGTTCTTC,15,TRBJ2-1,TRBD1,few,TRBV28
CSARRGAGEKLFF,TGCAGTGCTAGGCGGGGCGCGGGTGAAAAACTGTTTTTT,13,TRBJ1-4,-,-,TRBV20-1
CASTPGWGFSTDTQYF,TGTGCCAGCACCCCCGGGTGGGGGTTTAGCACAGATACGCAGTATTTT,16,TRBJ2-3,-,few,TRBV6-1
CASSLLRNEQFF,TGTGCCAGCAGCTTGTTACGGAATGAGCAGTTCTTC,12,TRBJ2-1,-,few,TRBV7-2
CASSYHPGGGGEQYF,TGTGCCAGCAGTTACCATCCCGGCGGGGGCGGCGAGCAGTACTTC,15,TRBJ2-7,-,few,TRBV6-5
CSARPGGYYNEQFF,TGCAGTGCTAGGCCGGGGGGTTACTACAATGAGCAGTTCTTC,14,TRBJ2-1,TRBD2,few,TRBV20-1
CASSQERAGGTYEQYF,TGCGCCAGCAGCCAAGAACGGGCGGGGGGCACCTACGAGCAGTACTTC,16,TRBJ2-7,TRBD2,-,TRBV4-1
CASSLTMVRDREAEQYF,TGTGCCAGCAGTTTAACGATGGTCCGGGACAGAGAAGCCGAGCAGTACTTC,17,TRBJ2-7,TRBD1,-,TRBV12-3/TRBV12-4
CSPQGAGTEAFF,TGCAGCCCCCAGGGGGCGGGTACTGAAGCTTTCTTT,12,TRBJ1-1,TRBD1,few,TRBV20-1
CASSYLSGTGFYNEQFF,TGTGCCAGCAGTTACTTGTCCGGGACAGGGTTCTACAATGAGCAGTTCTTC,17,TRBJ2-1,TRBD1,-,TRBV6-5
CASSGQAINTGELFF,TGTGCCAGCAGCGGACAGGCGATAAACACCGGGGAGCTGTTTTTT,15,TRBJ2-2,TRBD1,many,TRBV6-1
CAITRTSGVVDTQYF,TGTGCCATCACACGGACTAGCGGGGTGGTAGATACGCAGTATTTT,15,TRBJ2-3,TRBD2,few,TRBV10-3
CASSLGASAPYGYTF,TGTGCCAGCAGCTTAGGGGCCAGCGCTCCCTATGGCTACACCTTC,15,TRBJ1-2,-,-,TRBV11-2
CSAGRGISYEQYF,TGCAGTGCTGGCAGGGGAATCTCCTACGAGCAGTACTTC,13,TRBJ2-7,-,-,TRBV20-1
CASSLTLKAINEKLFF,TGTGCCAGCAGTTTAACCCTGAAAGCGATAAATGAAAAACTGTTTTTT,16,TRBJ1-4,-,-,TRBV27
CASSLARNYGYTF,TGTGCCAGCAGTTTGGCCAGAAACTATGGCTACACCTTC,13,TRBJ1-2,-,-,TRBV12-3/TRBV12-4
CASSWGGWTGELFF,TGTGCCAGCAGTTGGGGAGGATGGACCGGGGAGCTGTTTTTT,14,TRBJ2-2,-,few,TRBV5-6
CASSYGTAPEAFF,TGCGCCAGCAGTTACGGGACTGCCCCTGAAGCTTTCTTT,13,TRBJ1-1,-,few,TRBV5-1
CASSQGATNTGELFF,TGTGCCAGCAGCCAAGGTGCTACGAACACCGGGGAGCTGTTTTTT,15,TRBJ2-2,-,-,TRBV3-1
CASSTRMDRLRSTF,TGTGCCAGCAGTACCAGAATGGACAGGTTGCGGAGCACCTTC,14,TRBJ1-2,TRBD1,-,TRBV12-3/TRBV12-4
CATSSGGTTDTQYF,TGTGCCACCTCTAGCGGGGGGACCACAGATACGCAGTATTTT,14,TRBJ2-3,TRBD2,-,TRBV10-3
CASRTGAVETQYF,TGTGCCAGCCGGACAGGGGCCGTGGAGACCCAGTACTTC,13,TRBJ2-5,TRBD1,-,TRBV2
CASSPLRVSTDTQYF,TGTGCCAGCAGTCCGTTACGGGTCAGCACAGATACGCAGTATTTT,15,TRBJ2-3,-,-,TRBV7-6
CSAPDSDYEQYF,TGCAGTGCTCCGGACAGCGACTACGAGCAGTACTTC,12,TRBJ2-7,-,few,TRBV20-1
CASSLEGFLYEQYF,TGCGCCAGCAGCTTGGAAGGTTTTCTTTACGAGCAGTACTTC,14,TRBJ2-7,-,-,TRBV5-1
CASSEDRASGTEAFF,TGTGCCAGCAGTGAGGACCGGGCCTCGGGAACTGAAGCTTTCTTT,15,TRBJ1-1,-,-,TRBV6-1
CSGLRITYNEQFF,TGCAGTGGCTTGAGAATTACCTACAATGAGCAGTTCTTC,13,TRBJ2-1,-,-,TRBV20-1
CSARDGDIAVYYNEQFF,TGCAGTGCTAGAGATGGGGACATAGCCGTTTACTACAATGAGCAGTTCTTC,17,TRBJ2-1,-,-,TRBV20-1
CASTPGTAAGLSTDTQYF,TGTGCCAGCACTCCTGGGACAGCCGCGGGACTTAGCACAGATACGCAGTATTTT,18,TRBJ2-3,-,-,TRBV12-3/TRBV12-4
CASSYDRVGTDTQYF,TGTGCCAGCAGTTACGACAGGGTGGGCACAGATACGCAGTATTTT,15,TRBJ2-3,TRBD1,few,TRBV27
CASTEGQDSYEQYF,TGTGCCAGCACCGAGGGACAGGACAGCTACGAGCAGTACTTC,14,TRBJ2-7,TRBD1,few,TRBV6-4
CASSFSDLRNTEAFF,TGCGCCAGCAGCTTCTCGGACCTTAGGAACACTGAAGCTTTCTTT,15,TRBJ1-1,-,few,TRBV5-1
CASSQDRGLHNEQFF,TGTGCCAGCTCCCAAGACAGGGGGCTACACAATGAGCAGTTCTTC,15,TRBJ2-1,TRBD1,-,TRBV18
CSAEETGDFNEQYF,TGCAGTGCTGAGGAGACAGGGGATTTCAACGAGCAGTACTTC,14,TRBJ2-7,TRBD1,-,TRBV20-1
CSATDLYNEQFF,TGCAGTGCCACGGACCTGTACAATGAGCAGTTCTTC,12,TRBJ2-1,-,-,TRBV20-1
CASSPEGQGTDTQYF,TGTGCCAGCTCACCGGAGGGACAGGGTACAGATACGCAGTATTTT,15,TRBJ2-3,TRBD1,-,TRBV7-8
CASSLVGTGNGYTF,TGTGCCAGCAGCTTGGTAGGGACAGGGAATGGCTACACCTTC,14,TRBJ1-2,TRBD1,few,TRBV5-5
CASSEDRNSPLHF,TGTGCCAGCAGTGAGGACAGAAATTCACCCCTCCACTTT,13,TRBJ1-6,-,-,TRBV2
CASSPGPTLPETQYF,TGTGCCAGCAGCCCAGGGCCGACTCTCCCGGAGACCCAGTACTTC,15,TRBJ2-5,-,-,TRBV3-1
CASRPTSGGMYNEQFF,TGCGCCAGCAGACCCACTAGCGGGGGGATGTACAATGAGCAGTTCTTC,16,TRBJ2-1,TRBD2,-,TRBV5-1
CASSYVQKNTEAFF,TGTGCCAGCAGTTATGTCCAAAAGAACACTGAAGCTTTCTTT,14,TRBJ1-1,-,-,TRBV6-5